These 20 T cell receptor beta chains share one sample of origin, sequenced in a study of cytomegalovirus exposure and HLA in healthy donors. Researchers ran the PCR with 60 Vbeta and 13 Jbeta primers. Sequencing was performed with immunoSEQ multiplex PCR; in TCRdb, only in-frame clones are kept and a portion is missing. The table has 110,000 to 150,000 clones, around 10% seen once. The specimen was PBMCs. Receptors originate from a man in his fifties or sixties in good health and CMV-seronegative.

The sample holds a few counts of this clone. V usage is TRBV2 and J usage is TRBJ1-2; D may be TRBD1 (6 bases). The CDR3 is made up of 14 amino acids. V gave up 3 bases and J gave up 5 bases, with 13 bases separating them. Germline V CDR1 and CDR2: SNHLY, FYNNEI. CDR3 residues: CASSDSGASYGYTF. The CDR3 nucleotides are TGTGCCAGCAGTGACTCAGGGGCCAGTTATGGCTACACCTTC.

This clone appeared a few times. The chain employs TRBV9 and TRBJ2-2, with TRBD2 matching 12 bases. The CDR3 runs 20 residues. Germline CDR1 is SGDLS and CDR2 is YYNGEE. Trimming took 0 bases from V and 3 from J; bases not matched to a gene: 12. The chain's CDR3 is CASSVEGSASGGAYTGELFF. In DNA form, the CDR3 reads TGTGCCAGCAGCGTAGAGGGATCGGCTAGCGGGGGGGCCTACACCGGGGAGCTGTTTTTT.

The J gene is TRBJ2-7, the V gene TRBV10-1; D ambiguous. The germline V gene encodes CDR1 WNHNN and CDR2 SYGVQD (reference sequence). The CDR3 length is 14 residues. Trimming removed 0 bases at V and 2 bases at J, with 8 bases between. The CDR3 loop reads CASSESLIPYEQYF. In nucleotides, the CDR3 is TGCGCCAGCAGTGAGTCGCTAATACCCTACGAGCAGTACTTC.

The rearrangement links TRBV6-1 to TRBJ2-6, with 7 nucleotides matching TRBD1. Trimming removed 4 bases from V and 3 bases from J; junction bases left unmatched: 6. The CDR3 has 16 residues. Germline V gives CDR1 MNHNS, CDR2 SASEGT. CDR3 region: CASSGTTGNGANVLTF. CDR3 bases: TGTGCCAGCAGTGGTACGACAGGGAATGGGGCCAACGTCCTGACTTTC.

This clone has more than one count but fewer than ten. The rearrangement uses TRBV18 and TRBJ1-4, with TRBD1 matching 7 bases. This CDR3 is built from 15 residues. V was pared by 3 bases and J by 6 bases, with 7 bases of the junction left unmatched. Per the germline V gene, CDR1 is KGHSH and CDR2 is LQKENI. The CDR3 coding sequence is TGTGCCAGCTCACCTAGACAGGGCAACTATGAAAAACTGTTTTTT. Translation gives CASSPRQGNYEKLFF.

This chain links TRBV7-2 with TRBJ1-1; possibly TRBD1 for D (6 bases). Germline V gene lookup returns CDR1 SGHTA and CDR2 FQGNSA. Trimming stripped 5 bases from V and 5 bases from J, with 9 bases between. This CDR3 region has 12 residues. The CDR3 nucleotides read TGTGCCAGCAGCGTTACAGGGACTGAAGCTTTCTTT. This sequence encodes CASSVTGTEAFF.

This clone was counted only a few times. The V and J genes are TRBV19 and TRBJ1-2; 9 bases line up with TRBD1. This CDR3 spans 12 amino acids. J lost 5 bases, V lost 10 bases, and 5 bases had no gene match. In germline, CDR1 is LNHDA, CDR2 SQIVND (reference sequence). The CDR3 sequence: CATGGTGYGYTF. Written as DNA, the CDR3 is TGTGCCACCGGGGGGACAGGGTATGGCTACACCTTC.

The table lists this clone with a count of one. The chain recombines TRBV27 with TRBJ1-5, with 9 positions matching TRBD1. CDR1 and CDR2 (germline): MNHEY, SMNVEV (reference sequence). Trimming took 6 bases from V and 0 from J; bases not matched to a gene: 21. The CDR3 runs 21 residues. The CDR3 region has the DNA TGTGCCAGCAGCCTAACCGCCGCCGGGACAGGGCACTATTATAGCAATCAGCCCCAGCATTTT. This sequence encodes CASSLTAAGTGHYYSNQPQHF.

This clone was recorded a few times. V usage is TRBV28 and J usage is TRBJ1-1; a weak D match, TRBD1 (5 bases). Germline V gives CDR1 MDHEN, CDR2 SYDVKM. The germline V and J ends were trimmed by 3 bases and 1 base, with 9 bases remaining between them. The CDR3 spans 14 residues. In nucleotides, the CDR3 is TGTGCCAGCAGTTTTCGGGGGTCGAACACTGAAGCTTTCTTT. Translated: CASSFRGSNTEAFF.

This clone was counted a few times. DNA for the CDR3: TGTGCCAGCAGTTTAGATCTGGGGGGGGGCTACACCTTC. Translating it yields CASSLDLGGGYTF. The J gene is TRBJ1-2, the V gene TRBV28, with D possibly matching TRBD1 (5 bases). V was pared by 2 bases and J by 8 bases, with 12 bases between. CDR1 and CDR2 from the germline V gene are MDHEN and SYDVKM. CDR3 size: 13 residues.

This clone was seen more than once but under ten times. CDR3 in DNA: TGTGCCAGCTCCCAGGACAGGGGCCGTTATGGCTACACCTTC. Its protein is CASSQDRGRYGYTF. V usage is TRBV18 and J usage is TRBJ1-2, with 9 bases identical to TRBD1. V was clipped by 6 bases and J by 5 bases; unmatched bases: 7. The length of the CDR3 is 14 residues. CDR1 KGHSH and CDR2 LQKENI come from the germline V gene.

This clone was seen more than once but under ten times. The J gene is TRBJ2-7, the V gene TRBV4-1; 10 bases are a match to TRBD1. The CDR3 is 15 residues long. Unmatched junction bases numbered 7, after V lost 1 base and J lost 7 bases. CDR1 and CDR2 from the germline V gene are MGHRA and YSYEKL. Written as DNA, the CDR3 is TGCGCCAGCAGCCAAGTCCGGGACAGGGGTGGGGAGCAGTACTTC. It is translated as CASSQVRDRGGEQYF.

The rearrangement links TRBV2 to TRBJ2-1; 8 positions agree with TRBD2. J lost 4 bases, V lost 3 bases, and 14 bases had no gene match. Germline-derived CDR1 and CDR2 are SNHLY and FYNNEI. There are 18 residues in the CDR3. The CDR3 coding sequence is TGTGCCAGCAGTGACCTATGGGGGGGTAGCGGGGAATACAATGAGCAGTTCTTC. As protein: CASSDLWGGSGEYNEQFF.

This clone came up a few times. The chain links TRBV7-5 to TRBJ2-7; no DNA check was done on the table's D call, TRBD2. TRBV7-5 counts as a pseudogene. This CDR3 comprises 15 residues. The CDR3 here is CARSLAGGITYEQYF. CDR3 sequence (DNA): TGTGCCAGAAGCCTAGCGGGGGGGATCACCTACGAGCAGTACTTC.

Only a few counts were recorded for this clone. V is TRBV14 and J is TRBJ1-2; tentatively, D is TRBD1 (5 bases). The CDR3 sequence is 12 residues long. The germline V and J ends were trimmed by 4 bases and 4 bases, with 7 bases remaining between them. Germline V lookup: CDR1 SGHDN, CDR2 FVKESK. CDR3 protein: CASSPGGYGYTF. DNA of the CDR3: TGTGCCAGCAGCCCGGGGGGCTATGGCTACACCTTC.

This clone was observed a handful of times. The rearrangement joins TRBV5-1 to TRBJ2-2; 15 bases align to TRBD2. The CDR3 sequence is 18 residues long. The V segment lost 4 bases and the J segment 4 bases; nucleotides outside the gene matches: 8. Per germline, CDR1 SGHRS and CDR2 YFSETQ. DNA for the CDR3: TGCGCCAGCAGCGCAACCGGGACTAGCGGGAGGTCCACCGGGGAGCTGTTTTTT. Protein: CASSATGTSGRSTGELFF.

CDR3 residues: CASSFTRGSSYEQYF. CDR3 bases: TGTGCCAGCAGTTTCACCCGGGGGTCCTCCTACGAGCAGTACTTC. V gene TRBV27 combines with J gene TRBJ2-7; D is perhaps TRBD2 (6 bases). Germline CDR1 is MNHEY and CDR2 is SMNVEV (reference sequence). V lost 3 bases and J 0 bases, leaving 12 bases between the germline ends. The CDR3 spans 15 residues.

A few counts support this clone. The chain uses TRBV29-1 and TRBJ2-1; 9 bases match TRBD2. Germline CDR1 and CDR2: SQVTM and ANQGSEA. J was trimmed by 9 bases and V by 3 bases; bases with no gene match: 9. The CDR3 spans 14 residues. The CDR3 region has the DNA TGCAGCGTTGAGGGTAGCGGGAGCGGAATTGAGCAGTTCTTC. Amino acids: CSVEGSGSGIEQFF.

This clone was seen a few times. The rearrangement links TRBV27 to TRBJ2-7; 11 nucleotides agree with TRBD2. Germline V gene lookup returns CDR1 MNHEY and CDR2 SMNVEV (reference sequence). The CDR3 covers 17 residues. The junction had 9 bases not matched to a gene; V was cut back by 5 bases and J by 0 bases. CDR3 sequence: CASSGPGLAESSYEQYF. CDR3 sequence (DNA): TGTGCCAGCAGTGGTCCGGGACTAGCGGAGAGCTCCTACGAGCAGTACTTC.

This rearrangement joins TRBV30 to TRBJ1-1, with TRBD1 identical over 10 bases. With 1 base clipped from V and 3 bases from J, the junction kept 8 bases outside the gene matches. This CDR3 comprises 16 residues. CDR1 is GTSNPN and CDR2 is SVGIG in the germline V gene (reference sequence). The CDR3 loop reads CAWSAGQGRGDTEAFF. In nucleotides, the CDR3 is TGTGCCTGGAGTGCGGGACAGGGGAGGGGGGACACTGAAGCTTTCTTT.